Listed below are T cell receptor beta chains from one sample, sequenced in a study of T-cell reconstitution after alpha-beta-depleted transplantation in children. TCRdb recomputed calls from the PCR reads with MiXCR, one row per CDR3 protein. Altogether 30,000 or so distinct CDR3 sequences are present, around 7% being singletons, with the ten largest covering about 27%. Material: peripheral blood, obtained 60 days after TCRalphabeta/CD19-depleted stem cell transplant. These receptors all come from a child under two years old who had a stem cell transplant for acute myeloid leukemia, so the T cells may come from the graft donor. The CDR3 runs from the conserved cysteine through the conserved F or W. D genes are given only for firm matches. Size values are once, few and many counts, or a class for expanded clones, and some rows have none.

DNA: TGCGCCAGCAGCCAAGGCCCTTCTAGCGCTACACAGTTCTTC
CDR3: CASSQGPSSATQFF
D: NA
V: TRBV4-3
size: many
J: TRBJ2-1

DNA: TGTGCCCGCAGTTTCCCCCGGGACACCAAAACTGGGGCCAACGTCCTGACTTTC
CDR3: CARSFPRDTKTGANVLTF
D: NA
V: TRBV12-3/TRBV12-4
size: NA
J: TRBJ2-6

DNA: TGCGCCAGCAGCTTGGTTCAGGGGGCTACCGACAATGAGCAGTTCTTC
CDR3: CASSLVQGATDNEQFF
D: TRBD1
V: TRBV5-1
size: NA
J: TRBJ2-1

DNA: TGTGCCAGCAGCTTAGTATGGGCAGCTGGCCAAGAGACCCAGTACTTC
CDR3: CASSLVWAAGQETQYF
D: NA
V: TRBV7-2
size: many
J: TRBJ2-5

DNA: TGTGCCAGCAGCCGGACAGGCGCCGTCCAAGAGACCCAGTACTTC
CDR3: CASSRTGAVQETQYF
D: TRBD1
V: TRBV7-9
size: many
J: TRBJ2-5

DNA: TGTGCCAGCAGCCCAGGGGTAGGGCTACACTACGAGCAGTACTTC
CDR3: CASSPGVGLHYEQYF
D: NA
V: TRBV5-6
size: NA
J: TRBJ2-7

DNA: TGTGCCAGCACCCCAGGGACAGGCCCCACCGAGCAGTACTTC
CDR3: CASTPGTGPTEQYF
D: TRBD1
V: TRBV9
size: many
J: TRBJ2-7

DNA: TGCAGCGTTGAGTTAGCAGGTCTGAGCTCCTACGAGCAGTACTTC
CDR3: CSVELAGLSSYEQYF
D: NA
V: TRBV29-1
size: many
J: TRBJ2-7

DNA: TGTGCCACCAAGACGGGTTTTCGTGGGGCCAACGTCCTGACTTTC
CDR3: CATKTGFRGANVLTF
D: NA
V: TRBV2
size: many
J: TRBJ2-6

DNA: TGTGCCAGCAGCTTGGGGCCGATGGAGGAGCAGTACTTC
CDR3: CASSLGPMEEQYF
D: NA
V: TRBV7-7
size: many
J: TRBJ2-7

DNA: TGTGCCAGCAGCCGACTAGCGGGAGATCTCGATGAGCAGTTCTTC
CDR3: CASSRLAGDLDEQFF
D: TRBD2
V: TRBV7-9
size: many
J: TRBJ2-1

DNA: TGTGCCTGGAGTGTTTTGGGGTCCTACAATGAGCAGTTCTTC
CDR3: CAWSVLGSYNEQFF
D: NA
V: TRBV30
size: many
J: TRBJ2-1

DNA: TGTGCCAGCAGCGTAGAGGGACAGGGGGCGGCCACAGATACGCAGTATTTT
CDR3: CASSVEGQGAATDTQYF
D: TRBD1
V: TRBV9
size: many
J: TRBJ2-3

DNA: TGTGCCAGCAGCAGGGCGGGGGCAGATACGCAGTATTTT
CDR3: CASSRAGADTQYF
D: TRBD2
V: TRBV28
size: many
J: TRBJ2-3

DNA: TGCAGTGCTAGAGGGGGACTAGCGGGAGGGCGAGCAGATACGCAGTATTTT
CDR3: CSARGGLAGGRADTQYF
D: TRBD2
V: TRBV20-1
size: many
J: TRBJ2-3

DNA: TGTGCCAGCAGTTTGTCTGGAGGAGGTCAGCAGTACTTC
CDR3: CASSLSGGGQQYF
D: NA
V: TRBV28
size: medium-sized
J: TRBJ2-7

DNA: TGTGCCACCAGCAGGGGAGTAGCGGGGGGCACAGATACGCAGTATTTT
CDR3: CATSRGVAGGTDTQYF
D: TRBD2
V: TRBV15
size: many
J: TRBJ2-3

DNA: TGTGCCAGCAGTGACCCGGGACAGGGGCCAGATACGCAGTATTTT
CDR3: CASSDPGQGPDTQYF
D: TRBD1
V: TRBV6-1
size: many
J: TRBJ2-3

DNA: TGCAGCGTCCTGGACGCTTCCTACGAGCAGTACTTC
CDR3: CSVLDASYEQYF
D: NA
V: TRBV29-1
size: few
J: TRBJ2-7

DNA: TGTGCCAGCAGCCCGTACCCCGCGGGAGAGGTGGGCACCGGGGAGCTGTTTTTT
CDR3: CASSPYPAGEVGTGELFF
D: TRBD2
V: TRBV13
size: many
J: TRBJ2-2

DNA: TGTGCCAGCAGCTTGTGGACTAGCGGAACCACAGATACGCAGTATTTT
CDR3: CASSLWTSGTTDTQYF
D: TRBD2
V: TRBV7-8
size: many
J: TRBJ2-3

DNA: TGTGCCAGCAGTGAAGCAGGCCAGTACTTC
CDR3: CASSEAGQYF
D: NA
V: TRBV2
size: many
J: TRBJ2-4